These 32 T cell receptor beta chains originate from one sample sequenced in a study of OX40 agonist ivuxolimab in advanced cancers. This table comes from immunoSEQ multiplex PCR, and its TCRdb copy is limited to in-frame clones, with some not included. The sample shows some 58,000 clones, 80% to 90% of them seen only once. The source was CD4+ or CD8+ T cells sorted from blood, collected in a trial of the OX40 agonist ivuxolimab. The source of these receptors is an adult with an advanced solid tumor such as melanoma, head and neck, liver or kidney cancer.

The sample holds many counts of this clone. The chain couples TRBV14 to TRBJ1-2; D remains unclear. V lost 3 bases and J 4 bases, leaving 9 bases between the germline ends. CDR3 size: 13 residues. Germline V gene lookup returns CDR1 SGHDN and CDR2 FVKESK. DNA of the CDR3: TGTGCCAGCAGCCACGGACCCACCTATGGCTACACCTTC. Its protein product is CASSHGPTYGYTF.

The J gene is TRBJ1-1, the V gene TRBV7-6; D might be TRBD1 (6 bases). The CDR3 is 15 residues long. Per germline, CDR1 SGHVS and CDR2 FNYEAQ. V lost 5 bases and J lost 0, with 13 bases in between. The CDR3 region has the DNA TGTGCCAGCAGCGTATTACAGGGAATGAACACTGAAGCTTTCTTT. Protein product: CASSVLQGMNTEAFF.

The chain employs TRBV2 and TRBJ2-1, with D perhaps TRBD1 or TRBD2 (5 bases each). Germline V lookup: CDR1 SNHLY, CDR2 FYNNEI. This CDR3 has 13 residues. Trimming removed 6 bases at V and 4 bases at J, with 10 bases between. CDR3 nucleotide sequence: TGTGCCAGCAGGGGACGACGGTACAATGAGCAGTTCTTC. Translation gives CASRGRRYNEQFF.

This sequence joins TRBV7-3 and TRBJ1-1; no clear D. Germline CDR1 and CDR2: SGHTA and FQGTGA. The ends were cut back, 2 bases at V and 3 bases at J, with 10 bases in the middle. The CDR3 length is 14 residues. The CDR3 DNA follows: TGTGCCAGCAGCTTATCGGGTGGGGACACTGAAGCTTTCTTT. Protein product: CASSLSGGDTEAFF.

The V and J genes are TRBV7-8 and TRBJ1-2; possible D gene TRBD1, 5 bases. Germline V gene sequence: CDR1 SGHVS, CDR2 FQNEAQ. The CDR3 length is 15 residues. V lost 5 bases to trimming and J lost 2 bases, with 15 bases between them. The CDR3 region is CASSDGAPVNYGYTF. CDR3 in DNA: TGTGCCAGCAGCGACGGGGCCCCGGTAAACTATGGCTACACCTTC.

This clone is termed medium-sized. This chain connects TRBV5-4 to TRBJ2-7, with D perhaps matching TRBD1 or TRBD2 (5 bases each). CDR1 and CDR2 (germline): SGHNT, YYREEE (reference sequence). The V and J ends lost 4 bases and 7 bases respectively, with 15 bases between them. The CDR3 extends over 13 amino acids. The CDR3 nucleotides are TGTGCCAGCAGCCTCCGAGGGGCGGTTGAGCAGTACTTC. Translation gives CASSLRGAVEQYF.

This sequence joins TRBV6-1 and TRBJ1-1; D is ambiguous. The CDR3 spans 13 residues. Germline V gene lookup returns CDR1 MNHNS and CDR2 SASEGT. Trimming took off 0 bases at V and 11 bases at J, with 13 bases between the two ends. CDR3 DNA sequence: TGTGCCAGCAGTGAAGCCCCAGAACGTTGGGCTTTCTTT. Translation gives CASSEAPERWAFF.

In its sample, this clone was seen a few times. This chain joins TRBV10-3 and TRBJ2-3; the match to TRBD2 covers 13 bases. V lost 3 bases and J lost 5; bases outside the gene matches: 14. The CDR3 loop spans 19 amino acids. Germline V CDR1 and CDR2: ENHRY, SYGVKD. The CDR3 region has the DNA TGTGCCATCAGTGACCCGGTGGGACTAGCGGGAAATCGGGGAGATACGCAGTATTTT. The encoded protein is CAISDPVGLAGNRGDTQYF.

This chain joins TRBV6-6 and TRBJ1-5; 7 nucleotides line up with TRBD1. Germline CDR1 and CDR2: MNHNY and SVGAGI (reference sequence). The junction had 4 bases not matched to a gene; V was cut back by 4 bases and J by 7 bases. The CDR3 spans 13 residues. The CDR3 is CASSSRDSQPQHF. The CDR3 nucleotides are TGTGCCAGCAGTTCCCGGGACAGCCAGCCCCAGCATTTT.

V is TRBV5-1 and J is TRBJ2-7, with 7 bases fitting TRBD1. After removal of 1 base from V and 5 bases from J, the junction contained 6 bases not matched to a gene. CDR1 SGHRS and CDR2 YFSETQ come from the germline V gene. The CDR3 has 14 residues. CDR3 sequence reads: CASSLWQGVNEQYF. The CDR3 DNA sequence: TGCGCCAGCAGCTTGTGGCAGGGGGTAAACGAGCAGTACTTC.

The genes are TRBV2 and TRBJ2-7; 9 bases agree with TRBD1. CDR1 SNHLY and CDR2 FYNNEI come from the germline V gene. The CDR3 has 13 amino acids. V shed 8 bases and J 1 base; nucleotides not matched to a gene: 3. The CDR3 region has the DNA TGTGCCAGCGGGACAGGGTGGTCCTACGAGCAGTACTTC. Amino acids: CASGTGWSYEQYF.

The chain uses TRBV2 and TRBJ2-5; TRBD1 might be the D (7 bases). Trimming shortened V by 6 bases and J by 10 bases, and 18 bases separated the two germline ends. The CDR3 length is 13 residues. Germline assignment: CDR1 SNHLY and CDR2 FYNNEI. The chain's CDR3 is CASSKTGDSHQYF. CDR3 in DNA: TGTGCCAGCAGCAAAACGGGGGACAGCCACCAGTACTTC.

This clone is a singleton in its sample. The CDR3 nucleotides are TGTGCCAGCAGCTCCGGACGGTGGGTCTCACCCCTCCACTTT. Protein: CASSSGRWVSPLHF. This sequence joins TRBV7-9 and TRBJ1-6; D unresolved. This CDR3 region has 14 residues. Deletions cut 4 bases from V and 10 bases from J, with 14 bases between. The germline CDR1 and CDR2 sequences are SEHNR and FQNEAQ (reference sequence).

V usage is TRBV5-1 and J usage is TRBJ1-1, with a tentative D call TRBD1 (6 bases). The CDR3 totals 15 residues. Germline CDR1 is SGHRS and CDR2 is YFSETQ. The germline V and J ends were trimmed by 5 bases and 0 bases, with 14 bases remaining between them. This CDR3 reads CASRSVGGLNTEAFF. The DNA of the CDR3 is TGCGCCAGCAGGTCAGTTGGGGGGCTGAACACTGAAGCTTTCTTT.

V gene TRBV4-2 combines with J gene TRBJ2-3; 11 nucleotides agree with TRBD2. The V gene's germline CDR1 is LGHNA and CDR2 YNFKEQ. The CDR3 sequence is 17 residues long. The trim removed 2 bases at V and 4 bases at J, leaving 8 bases unmatched. The CDR3 sequence: CASSQILAGALADTQYF. For the CDR3, the DNA is TGTGCCAGCAGCCAAATACTAGCGGGAGCGTTAGCAGATACGCAGTATTTT.

The DNA of the CDR3 is TGTGCCAGTAGTAAGCTGGCCCAAGAGACCCAGTACTTC. Residues: CASSKLAQETQYF. V and J are TRBV19 and TRBJ2-5; D is unresolved. Trimming stripped 4 bases from V and 1 base from J, with 7 bases between. This CDR3 region has 13 residues. Germline V lookup: CDR1 LNHDA, CDR2 SQIVND (reference sequence).

The chain couples TRBV19 to TRBJ1-2, with D unresolved. Germline lookup yields CDR1 LNHDA and CDR2 SQIVND (reference sequence). This CDR3 comprises 12 residues. Trimming cost V 3 bases and J 5 bases, with 7 bases left between them. Here the CDR3 DNA reads TGTGCCAGTAGTATGGCCAGTTATGGCTACACCTTC. Amino acid sequence: CASSMASYGYTF.

The rearrangement links TRBV7-9 to TRBJ2-2, with 9 nucleotides matching TRBD2. This CDR3 has 17 amino acids. Trimming at V came to 4 bases and at J to 5 bases, leaving 11 bases not matched to a gene. Germline V gene lookup returns CDR1 SEHNR and CDR2 FQNEAQ (reference sequence). CDR3 amino acids: CASSSRISGSRTGELFF. CDR3 nucleotide sequence: TGTGCCAGCAGCTCCCGGATTAGCGGGAGTCGGACCGGGGAGCTGTTTTTT. Based on the CDR3 plus reference TRBV7-9 and TRBJ2-2, the full variable domain is DTGVSQNPRHKITKRGQNVTFRCDPISEHNRLYWYRQTLGQGPEFLTYFQNEAQLEKSRLLSDRFSAERPKGSFSTLEIQRTEQGDSAMYLCASSSRISGSRTGELFFGEGSRLTVL.

This rearrangement joins TRBV5-1 to TRBJ2-2; D unresolved. This CDR3 contains 16 residues. The V and J ends lost 3 bases and 5 bases respectively, with 17 bases between them. Germline CDR1 reads SGHRS; CDR2 reads YFSETQ. CDR3 DNA sequence: TGCGCCAGCAGCTGGACGGCCAGAAAAGAAACCGGGGAGCTGTTTTTT. Protein sequence: CASSWTARKETGELFF.

The gene calls are TRBV19 and TRBJ1-1; 10 bases are a match to TRBD1. Germline-derived CDR1 and CDR2 are LNHDA and SQIVND (reference sequence). V dropped 1 base and J dropped 1; count of bases not matched to a gene: 3. The CDR3 length is 16 residues. The CDR3 coding sequence is TGTGCCAGTAGTATAGGTTGGGACAGGGGGAACACTGAAGCTTTCTTT. Amino acids: CASSIGWDRGNTEAFF.

The rearrangement joins TRBV6-5 to TRBJ2-7; TRBD1 or TRBD2 may be the D gene (5 bases each). This CDR3 contains 13 residues. V shed 4 bases and J shed 3 bases, with 10 bases lying between them. Germline V gives CDR1 MNHEY, CDR2 SVGAGI. CDR3 in amino acids: CASSWDPGYEQYF. DNA of the CDR3: TGTGCCAGCAGTTGGGACCCGGGCTACGAGCAGTACTTC.

CDR3 in DNA: TGCGCCAGCAGCGCACAGGGATCTGAGACTGAAGCTTTCTTT. As protein: CASSAQGSETEAFF. The gene calls are TRBV5-1 and TRBJ1-1, with a weak D call TRBD1 (6 bases). The germline CDR1 and CDR2 sequences are SGHRS and YFSETQ. Trimming removed 4 bases at V and 5 bases at J, with 15 bases between. The CDR3 spans 14 residues.

The chain employs TRBV7-3 and TRBJ2-2; D gene unclear. The ends were cut back, 2 bases at V and 0 bases at J, with 4 bases in the middle. The CDR3 is 14 amino acids. Germline V gene sequence: CDR1 SGHTA, CDR2 FQGTGA. For the CDR3, the DNA is TGTGCCAGCAGCTTAGACCCGAACACCGGGGAGCTGTTTTTT. Its translation: CASSLDPNTGELFF.

V gene TRBV29-1 combines with J gene TRBJ1-1; D is uncertain. V gave up 7 bases and J gave up 4 bases, with 16 bases separating them. CDR1 and CDR2 from the germline V gene are SQVTM and ANQGSEA. The CDR3 is 13 residues long. CDR3 protein: CSGVGSGGTEAFF. The DNA of the CDR3 is TGCAGCGGGGTCGGGTCAGGCGGCACTGAAGCTTTCTTT.

This CDR3 reads CASGLVLRGNQDYGYTF. CDR3 DNA: TGTGCTAGTGGTTTGGTACTCAGGGGTAACCAAGACTATGGCTACACCTTC. J is TRBJ1-2 and V is TRBV12-5; the D gene is possibly TRBD1 (6 bases). The CDR3 sequence is 17 residues long. The germline CDR1 and CDR2 sequences are LGHNT and FRNRAP. The V gene lost 0 bases and the J gene lost 3 bases, with 17 bases spanning the gap.

V usage is TRBV11-2 and J usage is TRBJ1-2; D gene ambiguous. Trimming pared 1 base from V and 4 bases from J, leaving 7 bases between. The CDR3 is 13 residues long. Germline CDR1 is SGHAT and CDR2 is FQNNGV. CDR3 loop: CASSLGWGYGYTF. In DNA form, the CDR3 reads TGTGCCAGCAGCTTAGGCTGGGGCTATGGCTACACCTTC. The full variable domain, completed using reference TRBV11-2 and TRBJ1-2, is EAGVAQSPRYKIIEKRQSVAFWCNPISGHATLYWYQQILGQGPKLLIQFQNNGVVDDSQLPKDRFSAERLKGVDSTLKIQPAKLEDSAVYLCASSLGWGYGYTFGSGTRLTVV.

This chain uses TRBV5-1 with TRBJ1-1; D may be TRBD1 (6 bases). CDR1 and CDR2 (germline): SGHRS, YFSETQ. V was cut by 6 bases and J by 0 bases, with 15 bases left in between. The CDR3 is made up of 15 amino acids. The DNA for the CDR3 is TGCGCCAGCACCCGGAGGGGGGGTTTGAACACTGAAGCTTTCTTT. It specifies CASTRRGGLNTEAFF.

The V and J genes are TRBV7-3 and TRBJ2-7; D is perhaps TRBD2 (5 bases). Germline V CDR1 and CDR2: SGHTA, FQGTGA. The CDR3 runs to 14 residues. V lost 1 base to trimming and J lost 6 bases, with 13 bases between them. The CDR3 loop is CASSLMGGSGEQYF. Written as DNA, the CDR3 is TGTGCCAGCAGCTTAATGGGCGGGTCGGGCGAGCAGTACTTC.

The rearrangement uses TRBV10-3 and TRBJ1-1; 9 bases line up with TRBD1. This CDR3 spans 14 amino acids. V lost 11 bases, J lost 1 base, and 8 bases stayed unmatched. CDR1 ENHRY and CDR2 SYGVKD come from the germline V gene. The CDR3 sequence is CAAQGQGWNTEAFF. As DNA, the CDR3 is TGTGCCGCCCAAGGACAGGGGTGGAACACTGAAGCTTTCTTT.

The chain carries TRBV4-3 and TRBJ1-1; D is uncertain. The V end was cut by 1 base, the J end by 11 bases, with 14 bases between. Germline-derived CDR1 and CDR2 are LGHNA and YSLEER. CDR3 size: 13 residues. As DNA, the CDR3 is TGCGCCAGCAGCCAAGTAATAGGCGCGGGGGCTTTCTTT. Translation: CASSQVIGAGAFF.

The chain carries TRBV10-3 and TRBJ1-5; D might be TRBD1 (5 bases). The ends were cut back, 9 bases at V and 7 bases at J, with 13 bases in the middle. Germline lookup yields CDR1 ENHRY and CDR2 SYGVKD. The CDR3 consists of 12 residues. The CDR3 region is CAIGSGDQPQHF. The CDR3 DNA is TGTGCCATTGGGAGCGGGGACCAGCCCCAGCATTTT.

CDR3 sequence: CASAELLDEQYF. CDR3 nucleotides: TGTGCCTCCGCCGAACTTCTCGACGAGCAGTACTTC. The chain links TRBV10-3 to TRBJ2-7; D is unclear. Germline V gene sequence: CDR1 ENHRY, CDR2 SYGVKD. CDR3 length: 12 amino acids. V dropped 11 bases and J dropped 5 bases, with 16 bases sitting between them.